This T cell receptor beta chain was recovered during a study of OX40 agonist ivuxolimab in advanced cancers. Background on the whole study: The costimulatory receptor OX40 (CD134) was targeted by ivuxolimab, a fully human IgG2 agonistic monoclonal antibody. Intravenous ivuxolimab was administered to patients every 2 weeks at six dose levels: 0.01, 0.1, 0.3, 1.5, 3 and 10 mg/kg. Of the roughly 50 dose-escalation patients, hepatocellular carcinoma was present in about 19, melanoma in approximately 15, renal cell carcinoma in 9 and head and neck cancer in 9. A male proportion of roughly 85% and a mean age of about 60 years, ranging from about 23 to 79, were recorded for the dose-escalation cohort. Prior anti-PD-1, anti-PD-L1 or anti-CTLA-4 therapy was permitted, and approximately 40% of dose-escalation patients had received checkpoint inhibitors. Partial responses were achieved by three dose-escalation patients, of whom one had hepatocellular carcinoma and two had cutaneous melanoma. Peripheral TCRbeta sequencing aimed to test whether ivuxolimab altered TCR sequence diversity and caused clonal T-cell expansion. The paper reports the monotherapy dose-escalation portion (N of about 47 patients) of the phase I ivuxolimab trial. The investigation overall reported the following: Which antigens the clonally expanded peripheral T cells were specific for was not determined. Clonal expansion of both CD4+ and CD8+ blood T cells was observed from baseline to week 6 at doses 0.1 to 3.0 mg/kg. Low levels of normalized T-cell clonal expansion were also shown by some nonresponding patients. On average, CD8+ T cells showed more expanded clones than CD4+ T cells after ivuxolimab. Partial responders in the 0.1-3.0 mg/kg groups had among the lowest normalized peripheral clonal expansion, especially among CD8+ T cells.

Patients with a history of autoimmune disease or receiving systemic immunosuppression were excluded from the trial. In every dose cohort, peripheral blood was drawn for TCR sequencing at baseline, cycle 4 day 1, and cycle 7 day 1. The samples were drawn from a first-in-human, open-label, multicenter phase I dose-escalation trial of ivuxolimab. Adults with locally advanced or metastatic melanoma, renal cell, hepatocellular, or head and neck squamous cell carcinoma were enrolled in the trial. Before TCR sequencing, CD4+ and CD8+ T cells were separately sorted from peripheral blood. For this clone: This receptor's antigen is unknown. No base qualities exist here, and no much larger clone lies one base off it.

Genomic DNA was extracted from sorted cells for sequencing of the TCRbeta CDR3 region. The immunoSEQ Assay was used for sequencing of TCRbeta CDR3 regions. The immuneACCESS repertoire file appears here via TCRdb, limited to in-frame rearrangements. These files lack a portion of the clones; in checked studies, under half of the deficit traces to unresolved V genes, and the cause of the others is not known. In all, the sample holds under 55,000 clones, and roughly nine tenths of those were seen once. The top ten hold less than 7% of the sample. V and J lose 1 base and 0 bases, and a span of 16 bases separates them. CDR1 MDHEN and CDR2 SYDVKM were looked up in the germline V gene. Including the terminal cysteine and phenylalanine, the CDR3 comprises 18 residues. Just CDR3 DNA is preserved here, 54 bases in frame from base 1.

The material sequenced was CD4+ or CD8+ T cells sorted from blood, taken in a trial of the OX40 agonist ivuxolimab. The source is an adult with an advanced solid tumor such as melanoma, head and neck, liver or kidney cancer. The V and J genes are TRBV28 and TRBJ1-3; TRBD1 might be the D gene, on 5 matching bases. Here the CDR3 is given as CASSLSVAGSRSGNTIYF. The sequenced DNA: TGTGCCAGCAGTTTATCGGTGGCAGGGTCCCGCTCTGGAAACACCATATATTTT.